The clone carrying this T cell receptor (beta chain) was observed a few times. Its antigen is still unknown. V was pared by 0 bases and J by 5 bases, with 11 bases between. In germline, CDR1 is SGHRS, CDR2 YFSETQ. The length of the CDR3 is 15 residues. The data belong to a study of response to subunit inactivated influenza vaccine. Study conclusions and caveats: Only a handful of new T cells, the authors suggested, are recruited with each seasonal influenza vaccination.

TCRdb re-analysed the RT-PCR reads in MiXCR, keeping a single row per CDR3 protein. The repertoire includes about 800,000 distinct CDR3 sequences, approximately 22% of them detected once, and roughly 10% sits in the top ten. This chain joins TRBV5-1 and TRBJ1-4, with TRBD1 as a possible D gene (6 bases). Sequenced material: PBMCs from blood, taken roughly 5 days after vaccination. The clonotype comes from a man aged 45 to 65 who received an inactivated influenza vaccine. Here the CDR3 reads CASSLATGKNEKLFF. The CDR3 DNA sequence: TGCGCCAGCAGCTTGGCCACAGGGAAAAATGAAAAACTGTTTTTT. Drawing the rest from reference TRBV5-1 and TRBJ1-4, the complete variable domain is KAGVTQTPRYLIKTRGQQVTLSCSPISGHRSVSWYQQTPGQGLQFLFEYFSETQRNKGNFPGRFSGRQFSNSRSEMNVSTLELGDSALYLCASSLATGKNEKLFFGSGTQLSVL.